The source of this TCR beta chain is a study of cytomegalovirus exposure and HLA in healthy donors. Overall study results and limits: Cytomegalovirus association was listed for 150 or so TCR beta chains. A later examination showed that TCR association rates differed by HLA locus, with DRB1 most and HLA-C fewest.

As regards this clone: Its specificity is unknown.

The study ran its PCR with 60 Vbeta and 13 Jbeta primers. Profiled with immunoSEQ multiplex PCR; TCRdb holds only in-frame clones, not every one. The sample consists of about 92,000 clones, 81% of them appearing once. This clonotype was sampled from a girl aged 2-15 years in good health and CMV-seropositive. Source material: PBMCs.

The chain's CDR3 is CASSTGVAGGAEQYF. The CDR3 coding sequence is TGTGCCAGCAGCACCGGGGTGGCAGGGGGCGCCGAGCAGTACTTC. The chain is built from TRBV7-9 and TRBJ2-7, with 8 bases that match TRBD1. Germline V CDR1 and CDR2: SEHNR, FQNEAQ (reference sequence). V dropped 5 bases and J dropped 6; count of bases not matched to a gene: 12. This CDR3 spans 15 amino acids. The complete variable domain, with remaining parts taken from reference TRBV7-9 and TRBJ2-7, reads DTGVSQNPRHKITKRGQNVTFRCDPISEHNRLYWYRQTLGQGPEFLTYFQNEAQLEKSRLLSDRFSAERPKGSFSTLEIQRTEQGDSAMYLCASSTGVAGGAEQYFGPGTRLTVT.